These 27 T cell receptor beta chains came from one sample sequenced in a study of regulatory T cells in long-lasting Graves disease. To make TCR beta libraries, researchers used iRepertoire HTBI primers and Arm-PCR of CDR3 regions. TCRdb independently ran MiXCR on the multiplex PCR reads; one entry per CDR3 protein. The table includes about 620,000 distinct CDR3 sequences, roughly 15% detected once. Time point denoted: newly diagnosed GD, antithyroid drugs for less than 3 months. The authors made the TCR library using RNA they extracted from PBMCs. The data also belong to a second study, concerning T cells in Graves' hyperthyroidism and ophthalmopathy.

Material: peripheral blood mononuclear cells (PBMCs), obtained at new diagnosis, from a patient treated with antithyroid drugs. The origin of the receptors is a woman in her twenties or thirties with Graves disease.

V usage is TRBV10-1 and J usage is TRBJ2-3; TRBD1 matches 9 bases. There are 15 residues in the CDR3. Germline CDR1 is WNHNN and CDR2 is SYGVQD (reference sequence). V shed 2 bases and J 4 bases; nucleotides not matched to a gene: 4. CDR3 DNA: TGCGCCAGCAGTGAGATGGACAGGGGTTCAGATACGCAGTATTTT. It specifies CASSEMDRGSDTQYF.

The V call is TRBV7-8, the J call TRBJ1-2; weak D call: TRBD1 (5 bases). Germline V gene lookup returns CDR1 SGHVS and CDR2 FQNEAQ. The CDR3 is made up of 14 amino acids. Trimming shortened V by 2 bases and J by 8 bases, and 15 bases separated the two germline ends. The CDR3 loop is CASSLSRGSGGYTF. The CDR3, as DNA: TGTGCCAGCAGCTTAAGCCGGGGCTCTGGCGGCTACACCTTC.

This clonotype was counted a few times. The chain has TRBV18 and TRBJ2-1, with TRBD1 matching 8 bases. V lost 0 bases to trimming and J lost 0 bases; unmatched junction nucleotides: 4. The CDR3 totals 17 residues. Germline V gene sequence: CDR1 KGHSH, CDR2 LQKENI. CDR3 region: CASSPPRDRGSYNEQFF. DNA of the CDR3: TGTGCCAGCTCACCACCCCGAGACAGGGGCTCCTACAATGAGCAGTTCTTC.

This clonotype has a count of ten or more. The chain uses TRBV2 and TRBJ1-6; possibly TRBD1 for D (6 bases). V was clipped by 10 bases and J by 7 bases, with 23 bases between them. The germline V gene has CDR1 SNHLY and CDR2 FYNNEI. CDR3 length equals 16 residues. The DNA of the CDR3 is TGTGCCATCACAATAAAAGGGGGACATAACAATTCACCCCTCCACTTT. Translation: CAITIKGGHNNSPLHF.

The chain couples TRBV5-1 to TRBJ1-3; 9 bases are a match to TRBD1. V shed 4 bases and J 2 bases; nucleotides not matched to a gene: 10. The CDR3 extends over 17 amino acids. Germline assignment: CDR1 SGHRS and CDR2 YFSETQ. The CDR3 is CASSGLGGQGTGNTIYF. Here the CDR3 DNA reads TGCGCCAGCAGCGGGCTAGGAGGACAGGGGACTGGAAACACCATATATTTT.

The V gene is TRBV3-1, the J gene TRBJ1-5; D call uncertain. Trimming removed 0 bases from V and 7 bases from J, with 13 bases in between. The CDR3 spans 15 residues. In germline, CDR1 is LGHDT, CDR2 YNNKEL (reference sequence). The CDR3 DNA reads TGTGCCAGCAGCCAAGATGTGGGCGCGAGCCAGCCCCAGCATTTT. Translated: CASSQDVGASQPQHF.

This clonotype was recorded at least ten times. This chain connects TRBV30 to TRBJ1-5; no definite D call. The CDR3 extends over 13 amino acids. Germline V lookup: CDR1 GTSNPN, CDR2 SVGIG (reference sequence). Trimming left V 0 bases short and J 8 bases short, with 11 bases between. This CDR3 reads CAWSVGVVKPQHF. For the CDR3, the DNA is TGTGCCTGGAGTGTGGGAGTGGTCAAGCCCCAGCATTTT.

The chain combines TRBV3-1 with TRBJ1-2; tentative D call: TRBD1 (6 bases). The CDR3 is 16 amino acids. Germline values: CDR1 LGHDT, CDR2 YNNKEL (reference sequence). Trimming cost V 4 bases and J 3 bases, with 18 bases left between them. CDR3 amino acids: CASSPGQGRIDYGYTF. The CDR3 nucleotides are TGTGCCAGCAGCCCCGGGCAGGGGCGTATAGACTATGGCTACACCTTC.

This clonotype was picked up a small number of times. The chain joins TRBV6-1 to TRBJ2-1; D not certain. Trimming cost V 5 bases and J 2 bases, with 13 bases left between them. Germline V gene sequence: CDR1 MNHNS, CDR2 SASEGT. The CDR3 has 15 amino acids. The CDR3 loop reads CASSHYPRTYNEQFF. CDR3 DNA: TGTGCCAGCAGTCACTACCCCCGCACCTACAATGAGCAGTTCTTC.

This clonotype was counted ten times or more. This chain joins TRBV7-2 and TRBJ1-5, with no clear D. Germline V CDR1 and CDR2: SGHTA, FQGNSA. The CDR3 spans 14 residues. V was clipped by 3 bases and J by 0 bases, with 6 bases between them. In nucleotides, the CDR3 is TGTGCCAGCAGCTTTACGGATAGCAATCAGCCCCAGCATTTT. It translates to CASSFTDSNQPQHF.

The chain recombines TRBV19 with TRBJ1-1, with TRBD1 matching over 9 bases. The CDR3 consists of 14 residues. Germline V gene lookup returns CDR1 LNHDA and CDR2 SQIVND (reference sequence). The junction had 7 bases not matched to a gene; V was cut back by 5 bases and J by 6 bases. CDR3 in DNA: TGTGCCAGTAGTTGGACAGGGGCAGGGGCTGAAGCTTTCTTT. This gives the protein CASSWTGAGAEAFF.

The gene calls are TRBV6-1 and TRBJ2-2; 7 nucleotides line up with TRBD1. J gave up 3 bases and V 6 bases, and 4 bases lay outside the gene matches. Germline lookup yields CDR1 MNHNS and CDR2 SASEGT. The CDR3 is 14 amino acids. DNA of the CDR3: TGTGCCAGCAGAGAACAGGGGTACACCGGGGAGCTGTTTTTT. Amino acids: CASREQGYTGELFF.

Worth noting for this clonotype: A much larger clone differs by one base, so this may be a read error. The V and J genes are TRBV3-1 and TRBJ1-4; tentative D call: TRBD1 (5 bases). Germline CDR1 LGHDT, CDR2 YNNKEL (reference sequence). CDR3 length: 17 amino acids. The CDR3 DNA sequence: TGTGCCAGCAGCCAAGAGATTCTGAGGGGCAGTAATGGAAAACTGTTTTTT. It codes for CASSQEILRGSNGKLFF.

This clonotype was observed at least ten times. The CDR3 region is CASRETGTSGRGNEQFF. The CDR3 DNA reads as TGTGCCAGCAGGGAGACCGGGACTAGCGGGAGAGGAAATGAGCAGTTCTTC. The chain joins TRBV7-9 to TRBJ2-1, with TRBD2 matching 14 bases. The CDR3 sequence is 17 residues long. The V gene end was trimmed by 6 bases and the J gene end by 7 bases; junction bases not matched to a gene: 11. Germline V CDR1 and CDR2: SEHNR, FQNEAQ (reference sequence).

This clonotype was observed many times. V usage is TRBV27 and J usage is TRBJ1-6, with TRBD1 matching over 9 bases. CDR1 and CDR2 from the germline V gene are MNHEY and SMNVEV (reference sequence). Trimming took 2 bases from V and 9 from J; bases not matched to a gene: 5. CDR3 length: 15 residues. The CDR3 is CASSLRTGVGSPLHF. The DNA of the CDR3 is TGTGCCAGCAGTTTAAGGACAGGGGTGGGTTCACCCCTCCACTTT.

This clonotype was seen many times. The V gene is TRBV6-1, the J gene TRBJ1-1; TRBD1 matches at 8 bases. The CDR3 is made up of 15 amino acids. Per germline, CDR1 MNHNS and CDR2 SASEGT. The junction had 7 bases not matched to a gene; V was cut back by 4 bases and J by 3 bases. CDR3 nucleotides: TGTGCCAGCAGTGTCCAGGGGGCGGGGGACACTGAAGCTTTCTTT. This translates into CASSVQGAGDTEAFF.

The chain combines TRBV9 with TRBJ2-4; D may be TRBD1 (6 bases). Germline CDR1 reads SGDLS; CDR2 reads YYNGEE. The CDR3 is 15 amino acids. V gave up 4 bases and J gave up 6 bases, with 17 bases separating them. The CDR3 DNA is TGTGCCAGCAGCTCGACAGGAGCGAGTCCAAACATTCAGTACTTC. Protein: CASSSTGASPNIQYF. The entire variable domain, with the rest obtained from reference TRBV9 and TRBJ2-4, is as follows: DSGVTQTPKHLITATGQRVTLRCSPRSGDLSVYWYQQSLDQGLQFLIQYYNGEERAKGNILERFSAQQFPDLHSELNLSSLELGDSALYFCASSSTGASPNIQYFGAGTRLSVL.

Worth noting for this clonotype: The junction departs from germline at one end; a sequencing error may be responsible. The rearrangement links TRBV7-9 to TRBJ2-7; D may match TRBD1 or TRBD2 (5 bases each). The germline gives CDR1 SEHNR, CDR2 FQNEAQ (reference sequence). This CDR3 comprises 14 residues. The DNA of the CDR3 is TGTACCAGCAGCTCATCCGGGACGACGGGGGAGCAGTACTTC. Its protein is CTSSSSGTTGEQYF.

This clonotype appeared a few times. V gene TRBV28 combines with J gene TRBJ2-7; D gene ambiguous. Trimming removed 2 bases at V and 4 bases at J, with 15 bases between. Germline values: CDR1 MDHEN, CDR2 SYDVKM. CDR3 size: 15 residues. The CDR3, as DNA: TGTGCCAGCAGTTTAGGAGACGCCAGCTTTTACGAGCAGTACTTC. As protein: CASSLGDASFYEQYF.

The gene calls are TRBV9 and TRBJ1-6; perhaps TRBD1 as D (5 bases). V was trimmed by 5 bases and J by 5 bases, leaving 11 bases between them. The CDR3 sequence is 14 residues long. Per the germline V gene, CDR1 is SGDLS and CDR2 is YYNGEE. CDR3 loop: CASRGDLNNSPLHF. In nucleotides, the CDR3 is TGTGCCAGCAGAGGGGATCTAAATAATTCACCCCTCCACTTT. Looking up the rest from reference TRBV9 and TRBJ1-6 gives the full variable domain: DSGVTQTPKHLITATGQRVTLRCSPRSGDLSVYWYQQSLDQGLQFLIQYYNGEERAKGNILERFSAQQFPDLHSELNLSSLELGDSALYFCASRGDLNNSPLHFGNGTRLTVT.

In its sample, this clonotype was seen many times. The chain uses TRBV28 and TRBJ1-2; D is ambiguous. Looked up from germline, CDR1 is MDHEN and CDR2 is SYDVKM. The CDR3 covers 14 residues. Trimming pared 7 bases from V and 2 bases from J, leaving 14 bases between. The DNA of the CDR3 is TGTGCCAGCACGAATGGACGGACCAACTATGGCTACACCTTC. The encoded protein is CASTNGRTNYGYTF.

Only a few counts were recorded for this clonotype. This chain connects TRBV7-9 to TRBJ2-1, with D possibly matching TRBD1 (6 bases). There are 14 residues in the CDR3. CDR1 is SEHNR and CDR2 is FQNEAQ in the germline V gene (reference sequence). V dropped 1 base and J dropped 6 bases, with 10 bases sitting between them. This CDR3 is CASSLGTAGNEQFF. Here the CDR3 DNA reads TGTGCCAGCAGCTTAGGGACAGCCGGCAATGAGCAGTTCTTC.

In this sample, this clonotype turned up a few times. This rearrangement joins TRBV6-1 to TRBJ1-2; D unresolved. Trimming shortened V by 5 bases and J by 8 bases, and 21 bases separated the two germline ends. CDR3 length: 15 amino acids. Germline V gene sequence: CDR1 MNHNS, CDR2 SASEGT. DNA of the CDR3: TGTGCCAGCAGTATCTCGGAATCCGCGGGTTCGGGCTACACCTTC. Its protein is CASSISESAGSGYTF.

CDR3 protein: CASSRGARNEKLFF. CDR3 DNA: TGTGCCAGCAGTAGGGGGGCGCGAAATGAAAAACTGTTTTTT. V is TRBV6-1 and J is TRBJ1-4; TRBD1 might be the D (6 bases). The CDR3 sequence is 14 residues long. Trimming shortened V by 5 bases and J by 5 bases, and 12 bases separated the two germline ends. Per germline, CDR1 MNHNS and CDR2 SASEGT.

Ten or more counts support this clonotype. V gene TRBV5-1 combines with J gene TRBJ1-5; 7 nucleotides align to TRBD1. V lost 4 bases and J lost 5; bases outside the gene matches: 6. Germline V lookup: CDR1 SGHRS, CDR2 YFSETQ. This CDR3 has 14 residues. As DNA, the CDR3 is TGCGCCAGCAGCCACAGGGGAGGGGATCAGCCCCAGCATTTT. Translated, it gives CASSHRGGDQPQHF.

Worth noting for this clonotype: A read error may be the cause here, since a much bigger clone is one base away. J is TRBJ2-7 and V is TRBV29-1; D possibly matches TRBD1 or TRBD2 (5 bases each). Germline V gene data show CDR1 as SQVTM and CDR2 as ANQGSEA. V was clipped by 0 bases and J by 2 bases, with 8 bases between them. There are 13 residues in the CDR3. In DNA form, the CDR3 reads TGCAGCGTTGAAGAGGGGGACCCCTACGAGCAGTACTTC. This encodes CSVEEGDPYEQYF.

The rearrangement uses TRBV10-3 and TRBJ2-1; TRBD1 matches at 7 bases. This CDR3 is built from 13 residues. V lost 8 bases to trimming and J lost 7 bases; unmatched junction nucleotides: 8. Germline V gene data show CDR1 as ENHRY and CDR2 as SYGVKD. The DNA of the CDR3 is TGTGCCATCTCAGGGGGAGTGTCAAATGAGCAGTTCTTC. This sequence encodes CAISGGVSNEQFF.